The clone carrying this T cell receptor beta chain was counted only a few times. Its matching antigen is unknown. The CDR3 has 14 residues. The germline V and J ends were trimmed by 5 bases and 7 bases, with 15 bases remaining between them. CDR1 and CDR2 (germline): SGHTA, FQGNSA. Treatment here: approximately nine-day PBMC culture with coronavirus spike peptide pools or control peptides (ViraFEST assay). The sample is drawn from a study of vaccination and CD4 T cells after COVID-19. Oncomine TCR Beta short-read sequencing was applied to DNA from cultured CD4+ T cells. One entry per CDR3 protein, called by TCRdb with MiXCR from the PCR reads. Of around 7,800 distinct CDR3 sequences detected, 58% appear once; the ten largest clones hold approximately 32%.

V gene TRBV7-2 combines with J gene TRBJ1-5; weak D call: TRBD1 (6 bases). This receptor was identified in a human donor who had recovered from COVID-19. Input material: CD4+ T cells from blood, cultured in vitro. As DNA, the CDR3 is TGTGCCAGCAGCCCCCCCGGGACAAAGCAGCCCCAGCATTTT. Translation: CASSPPGTKQPQHF. The variable domain in full, completed from reference TRBV7-2 and TRBJ1-5, reads GAGVSQSPSNKVTEKGKDVELRCDPISGHTALYWYRQSLGQGLEFLIYFQGNSAPDKSGLPSDRFSAERTGGSVSTLTIQRTQQEDSAVYLCASSPPGTKQPQHFGDGTRLSIL.